The 15 T cell receptor beta chains in this list originate from one sample, sequenced in a study of T-cell memory formation after mild COVID-19. TCRdb used MiXCR to reprocess the 5' RACE reads, holding one entry per CDR3 protein. The data hold around 35,000 distinct CDR3 sequences, with approximately 7.7% observed a single time. The specimen sequenced was PBMCs or a T cell subset sorted from them (not recorded which). The source is a man aged 18 to 35 who had mild COVID-19 (a few samples of this study predate the infection). Cell type and time point are not known.

The chain is built from TRBV21-1 and TRBJ2-7; the D call TRBD1 from the table was never checked on the DNA. TRBV21-1 is deemed a pseudogene. The CDR3 has 16 amino acids. The CDR3 DNA is TGTGCCAGCAGCGGGGGACACCGGGGAAGCTCCTACGAGCAGTACGTC. Amino acids: CASSGGHRGSSYEQYV.

This clonotype was counted many times. The rearrangement uses TRBV12-3 or TRBV12-4 and TRBJ2-6; D is undetermined. With 0 bases removed from V and 0 bases from J, the gap between germline ends came to 9 bases. This CDR3 comprises 17 residues. The CDR3 reads CASSLALQSSGANVLTF. CDR3 bases: TGTGCCAGCAGTTTAGCTTTACAGTCCTCTGGGGCCAACGTCCTGACTTTC.

This clonotype was seen at least ten times. The rearrangement joins TRBV20-1 to TRBJ2-5; perhaps TRBD1 as D (6 bases). CDR1 and CDR2 from the germline V gene are DFQATT and SNEGSKA (reference sequence). Trimming pared 3 bases from V and 5 bases from J, leaving 16 bases between. This CDR3 comprises 14 residues. CDR3 in DNA: TGCAGTGCTAGGGTCCCCAGGGGCGAGGAGACCCAGTACTTC. As protein: CSARVPRGEETQYF.

This clonotype has only a few counts. V gene TRBV12-1 combines with J gene TRBJ1-2. TRBV12-1 corresponds to a pseudogene. This CDR3 has 14 residues. The CDR3 is CASSLLIFNYGYTF. The CDR3 region has the DNA TGTGCCAGCAGCTTACTGATCTTTAACTATGGCTACACCTTC.

This clonotype was recorded a few times. V is TRBV6-6 and J is TRBJ2-2; D call uncertain. The length of the CDR3 is 13 residues. Deletions cut 6 bases from V and 4 bases from J, with 9 bases between. Germline V gives CDR1 MNHNY, CDR2 SVGAGI (reference sequence). CDR3 DNA sequence: TGTGCCAGCAGCCCGTGGCCCACCGGGGAGCTGTTTTTT. Protein sequence: CASSPWPTGELFF.

A note on this clonotype: Possible read error: a much larger clone is one base away. This chain connects TRBV20-1 to TRBJ2-3; D gene unclear. Gene TRBJ1-5 matches the end of the DNA better, so the J call may be wrong. Per the germline V gene, CDR1 is DFQATT and CDR2 is SNEGSKA (reference sequence). The CDR3 spans 15 residues. The CDR3 reads CSARETSGVVDTQHF. Written as DNA, the CDR3 is TGCAGTGCTAGAGAAACTAGCGGGGTCGTAGATACGCAGCATTTT.

This clonotype was found many times. The rearrangement links TRBV12-3 or TRBV12-4 to TRBJ1-2, with D possibly TRBD1 on 6 matching bases. The CDR3 is 16 residues long. V was clipped by 5 bases and J by 2 bases, with 18 bases between them. The CDR3 sequence is CASSRVVGRGNYGYTF. The DNA for the CDR3 is TGTGCCAGCAGTCGGGTGGTGGGTAGGGGGAACTATGGCTACACCTTC.

This clonotype was found many times. The chain is built from TRBV7-3 and TRBJ2-1; D may be TRBD2 (6 bases). The CDR3 has 16 residues. Between the trimmed V and J ends, which lost 5 bases and 3 bases, there was a span of 17 bases. Germline CDR1 and CDR2: SGHTA and FQGTGA. The CDR3 region is CASSPNPGLHYNEQFF. The CDR3 DNA reads as TGTGCCAGCAGCCCTAATCCCGGACTACACTACAATGAGCAGTTCTTC. The full variable domain, rest sourced from reference TRBV7-3 and TRBJ2-1, is GAGVSQTPSNKVTEKGKYVELRCDPISGHTALYWYRQSLGQGPEFLIYFQGTGAADDSGLPNDRFFAVRPEGSVSTLKIQRTERGDSAVYLCASSPNPGLHYNEQFFGPGTRLTVL.

This clonotype was seen at least ten times. V gene TRBV3-1 combines with J gene TRBJ2-7; no clear D gene. CDR1 and CDR2 from the germline V gene are LGHDT and YNNKEL (reference sequence). The CDR3 covers 16 residues. Trimming took 0 bases from V and 3 from J, leaving 15 bases between them. In nucleotides, the CDR3 is TGTGCCAGCAGCCAAGATCCCCCCGGTGGGGACTACGAGCAGTACTTC. It yields the protein CASSQDPPGGDYEQYF.

This clonotype was recorded many times. V and J are TRBV4-2 and TRBJ1-1; D is ambiguous. CDR3 length: 16 amino acids. The germline V and J ends were trimmed by 4 bases and 3 bases, with 18 bases remaining between them. Germline CDR1 LGHNA, CDR2 YNFKEQ. The CDR3 DNA reads TGTGCCAGCAGCCTTCGTTGGAGCGGTGCAGACACTGAAGCTTTCTTT. Its protein is CASSLRWSGADTEAFF.

The chain has TRBV24-1 and TRBJ2-1; 9 nucleotides line up with TRBD2. Per germline, CDR1 KGHDR and CDR2 SFDVKD. The CDR3 runs to 15 residues. The ends lost 3 bases at V and 7 bases at J; junction bases unmatched: 6. The CDR3 DNA follows: TGTGCCACCAGTGATCTGGGGCTAGCGGGGAATGAGCAGTTCTTC. This encodes CATSDLGLAGNEQFF.

This clonotype was detected ten times or more. The rearrangement joins TRBV4-2 to TRBJ2-3; TRBD2 matches at 15 bases. Germline V gene lookup returns CDR1 LGHNA and CDR2 YNFKEQ. With V trimmed by 3 bases and J by 2 bases, 3 bases remained unmatched. This CDR3 contains 17 residues. CDR3 nucleotides: TGTGCCAGCAGCCAGGGACTAGCGGGGGGTGTCACAGATACGCAGTATTTT. It codes for CASSQGLAGGVTDTQYF.

This clonotype was recorded at least ten times. The V call is TRBV7-2, the J call TRBJ2-1; 12 bases align to TRBD2. V was pared by 5 bases and J by 6 bases, with 5 bases of the junction left unmatched. This CDR3 is built from 15 residues. CDR1 and CDR2 from the germline V gene are SGHTA and FQGNSA. CDR3 in DNA: TGTGCCAGCAGCCGTGCTAGCGGGGGGGCCAATGAGCAGTTCTTC. It specifies CASSRASGGANEQFF.

This clonotype was detected many times. The chain uses TRBV6-6 and TRBJ2-7, with a possible D match to TRBD2 (6 bases). This CDR3 has 16 amino acids. V was pared by 0 bases and J by 2 bases, with 14 bases between. Germline CDR1 and CDR2: MNHNY and SVGAGI (reference sequence). This CDR3 is CASSYSPGRSTYEQYF. The CDR3 DNA reads TGTGCCAGCAGTTACTCCCCGGGGAGGTCTACCTACGAGCAGTACTTC.

J is TRBJ2-1 and V is TRBV27, with D hard to call. Germline lookup yields CDR1 MNHEY and CDR2 SMNVEV (reference sequence). CDR3 length: 15 amino acids. Trimming removed 6 bases at V and 3 bases at J, with 15 bases between. The CDR3 DNA is TGTGCCAGCAGCCCGCAGACGATCCTCTACAATGAGCAGTTCTTC. Its translation: CASSPQTILYNEQFF.